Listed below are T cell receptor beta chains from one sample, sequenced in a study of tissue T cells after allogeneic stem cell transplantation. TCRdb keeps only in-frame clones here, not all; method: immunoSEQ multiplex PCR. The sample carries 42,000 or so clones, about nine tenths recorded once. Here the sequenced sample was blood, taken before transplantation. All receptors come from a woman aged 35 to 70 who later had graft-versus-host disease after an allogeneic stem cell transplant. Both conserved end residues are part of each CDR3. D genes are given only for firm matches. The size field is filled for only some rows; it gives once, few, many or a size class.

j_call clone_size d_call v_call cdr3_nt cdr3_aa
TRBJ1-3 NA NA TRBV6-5 TGTGCCAGCAGGAGAAACTCTGGAAACACCATATATTTT CASRRNSGNTIYF
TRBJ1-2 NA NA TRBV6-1 TGTGCCAGCAGTGAAAGGGTCGGAGGCTATGGCTACACCTTC CASSERVGGYGYTF
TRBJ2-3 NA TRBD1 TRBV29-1 TGCAGCGCTGGGGACAGCGGTACCAGAGCAGATACGCAGTATTTT CSAGDSGTRADTQYF
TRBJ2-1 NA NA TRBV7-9 TGTGCCAGCAGCTTTACCACTAGCTCCTACAATGAGCAGTTCTTC CASSFTTSSYNEQFF
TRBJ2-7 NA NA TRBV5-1 TGCGCCAGCAAACCCGGGAATCGACCCTACGAGCAGTACTTC CASKPGNRPYEQYF
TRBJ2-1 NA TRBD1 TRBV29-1 TGCAGCGTTGGGTTCAGGGGGCATGAGCAGTTCTTC CSVGFRGHEQFF
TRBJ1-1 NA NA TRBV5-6 TGTGCCAGCAGCTTCGCGGGACGTACAAACACTGAAGCTTTCTTT CASSFAGRTNTEAFF
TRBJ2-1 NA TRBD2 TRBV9 TGTGCCAGCAGCTCACTAGGGACTAGCGGGACTAATGAGCAGTTCTTC CASSSLGTSGTNEQFF
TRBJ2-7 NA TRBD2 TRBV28 TGTGCCAGCAGCTCATTCGGTGGAGGTAGCGGGAGACTCAACGAGCAGTACTTC CASSSFGGGSGRLNEQYF
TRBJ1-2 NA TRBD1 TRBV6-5 TGTGCCGCTGGGGGCAGGGGGCATGGCTACACCTTC CAAGGRGHGYTF
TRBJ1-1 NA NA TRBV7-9 TGTGCCAGCAGCTTAGCGGCGGGCCCGAGCACTGAAGCTTTCTTT CASSLAAGPSTEAFF
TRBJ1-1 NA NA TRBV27 TGTGCCAGCAGAGACGGAATGAACACTGAAGCTTTCTTT CASRDGMNTEAFF
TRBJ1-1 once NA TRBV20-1 TGCTCCTTAGGACAGAACACTGAAGCTTTCTTT CSLGQNTEAFF
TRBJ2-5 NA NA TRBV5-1 TGCGCCAGCAGCCTCGATGGGACCGACCAAGAGACCCAGTACTTC CASSLDGTDQETQYF
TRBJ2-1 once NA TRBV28 TGTGCCAGCAGGTCGGACGGGAGCTCCTACAATGAGCAGTTCTTC CASRSDGSSYNEQFF
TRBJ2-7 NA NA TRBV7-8 TGTGCCAGCAGCTCGGTAGGGGACACTCCCTACGAGCAGTACTTC CASSSVGDTPYEQYF
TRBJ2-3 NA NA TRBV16 TGTGCCAGCAGCCAATCTTCTACGAACGCAGATACGCAGTATTTT CASSQSSTNADTQYF
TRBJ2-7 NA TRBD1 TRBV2 TGTGCCAGCAGTGTCCAGCCCGGGACAGGGGCCCCCGAGCAGTACTTC CASSVQPGTGAPEQYF
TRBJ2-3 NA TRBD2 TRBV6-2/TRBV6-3 TGTGCCAGCAGTTACGGGGGGACTAGATGGTTCACAGATACGCAGTATTTT CASSYGGTRWFTDTQYF
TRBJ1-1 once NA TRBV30 TGTGCCTGGACCGGGACATTGAACACTGAAGCTTTCTTT CAWTGTLNTEAFF
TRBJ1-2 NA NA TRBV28 TGTGCCAGCAGTTTATACCGGGTTGGCTACACCTTC CASSLYRVGYTF
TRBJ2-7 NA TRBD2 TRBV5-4 TGTGCCAGCAGCTTGGCGCCTAGCGGGTCCTACGAGCAGTACTTC CASSLAPSGSYEQYF
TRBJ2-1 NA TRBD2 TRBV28 TGTGCCAGCACTCTGGGGAGGGCGAGGTACAATGAGCAGTTCTTC CASTLGRARYNEQFF
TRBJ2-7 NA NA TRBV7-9 TGTGCCAGCAGCTTAGACAGGGGAGGCGAGCAGTACTTC CASSLDRGGEQYF
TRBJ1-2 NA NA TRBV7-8 TGTGCCAGCAGCCAACCGGACAGACGGTACTATGGCTACACCTTC CASSQPDRRYYGYTF
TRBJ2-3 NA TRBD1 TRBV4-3 TGCGCCAGCAGCCCACGGACAGGGGGCATATATACGCAGTATTTT CASSPRTGGIYTQYF
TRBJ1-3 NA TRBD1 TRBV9 TGTGCCAGCAGCGTAGAGGGGGCCGGAAACACCATATATTTT CASSVEGAGNTIYF
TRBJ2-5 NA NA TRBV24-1 TGTGCCACCAGTGACACGGGACGGAACCAAGAGACCCAGTACTTC CATSDTGRNQETQYF
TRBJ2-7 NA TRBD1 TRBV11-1 TGTGCCAGCACCCAGACAGGGGGAGGAATCGAGCAGTACTTC CASTQTGGGIEQYF
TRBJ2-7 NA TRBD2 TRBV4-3 TGCGCCAGCAGCCAAGAATGGAGACTAGCAGCCTACGAGCAGTACTTC CASSQEWRLAAYEQYF
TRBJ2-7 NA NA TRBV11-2 TGTGCCAGCACCGATTCGGGCGGCAGAAGCTACGAGCAGTACTTC CASTDSGGRSYEQYF
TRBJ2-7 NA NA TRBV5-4 TGTGCCAGCAGCTTGGCGAATAGCTACGAGCAGTACTTC CASSLANSYEQYF
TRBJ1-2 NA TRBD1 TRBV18 TGTGCCAGCTCTAAGGGGGACAGTCAATATGGCTACACCTTC CASSKGDSQYGYTF
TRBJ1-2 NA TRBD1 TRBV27 TGTGCCAGCAGTTTAGGTGGGACAGGGGATAGCTATGGCTACACCTTC CASSLGGTGDSYGYTF
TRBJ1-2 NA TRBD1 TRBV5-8 TGTGCCAGCAGCTGGACACCGGGACAGCGGTTGGGCTACACCTTC CASSWTPGQRLGYTF
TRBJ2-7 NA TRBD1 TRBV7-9 TGTGCCAGCAGCTATCAGGACAGGGGGCCCTACGAGCAGTACTTC CASSYQDRGPYEQYF
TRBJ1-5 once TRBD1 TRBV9 TGTGCCAGCAGCCGACAGGGGGCAAATCAGCCCCAGCATTTT CASSRQGANQPQHF
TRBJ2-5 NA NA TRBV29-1 TGCAGCGTTGTAGTGGAGACCCAGTACTTC CSVVVETQYF
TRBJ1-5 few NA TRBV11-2 TGTGCCAGCAGCTTAACGGGGGGCAATCAGCCCCAGCATTTT CASSLTGGNQPQHF
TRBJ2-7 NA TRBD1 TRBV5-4 TGTGCCAGCAGCTTGGGCGGACAGGGGTTCCTCCTCGAGCAGTACTTC CASSLGGQGFLLEQYF
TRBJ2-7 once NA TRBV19 TGTGCCAGCCTCGACAGAGTCTCCTACGAGCAGTACTTC CASLDRVSYEQYF
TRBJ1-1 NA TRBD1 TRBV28 TGTGCCAGTTACCAGGGGGCCGGAGACACTGAAGCTTTCTTT CASYQGAGDTEAFF
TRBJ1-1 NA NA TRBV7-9 TGTGCCAGCAGCTTACGGATTGATACTGAAGCTTTCTTT CASSLRIDTEAFF
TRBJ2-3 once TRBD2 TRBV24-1 TGTGCCACCAGTGATCCCCAGCGGGAGGGCCAGGCAGATACGCAGTATTTT CATSDPQREGQADTQYF
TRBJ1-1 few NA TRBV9 TGTGCCAGCAGCGGAAGTCCGGGGGACACTGAAGCTTTCTTT CASSGSPGDTEAFF
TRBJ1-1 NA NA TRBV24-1 TGTGCCACCAGTGATTTGCTGGGAGCTGAAGCTTTCTTT CATSDLLGAEAFF